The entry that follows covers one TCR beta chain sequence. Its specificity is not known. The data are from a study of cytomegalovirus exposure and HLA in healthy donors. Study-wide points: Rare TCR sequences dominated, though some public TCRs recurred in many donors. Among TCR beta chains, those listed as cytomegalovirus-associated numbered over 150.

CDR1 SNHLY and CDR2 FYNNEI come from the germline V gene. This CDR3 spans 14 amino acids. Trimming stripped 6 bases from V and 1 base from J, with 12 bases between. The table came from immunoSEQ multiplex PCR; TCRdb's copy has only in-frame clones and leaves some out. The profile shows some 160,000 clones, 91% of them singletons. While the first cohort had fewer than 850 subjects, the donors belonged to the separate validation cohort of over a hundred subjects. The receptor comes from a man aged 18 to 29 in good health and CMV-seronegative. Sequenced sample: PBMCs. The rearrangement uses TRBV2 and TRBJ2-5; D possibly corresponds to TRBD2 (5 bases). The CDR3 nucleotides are TGTGCCAGCAGAGTGGGAGCGCGCCAAGAGACCCAGTACTTC. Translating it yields CASRVGARQETQYF. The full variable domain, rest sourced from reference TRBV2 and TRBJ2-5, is EPEVTQTPSHQVTQMGQEVILRCVPISNHLYFYWYRQILGQKVEFLVSFYNNEISEKSEIFDDQFSVERPDGSNFTLKIRSTKLEDSAMYFCASRVGARQETQYFGPGTRLLVL.